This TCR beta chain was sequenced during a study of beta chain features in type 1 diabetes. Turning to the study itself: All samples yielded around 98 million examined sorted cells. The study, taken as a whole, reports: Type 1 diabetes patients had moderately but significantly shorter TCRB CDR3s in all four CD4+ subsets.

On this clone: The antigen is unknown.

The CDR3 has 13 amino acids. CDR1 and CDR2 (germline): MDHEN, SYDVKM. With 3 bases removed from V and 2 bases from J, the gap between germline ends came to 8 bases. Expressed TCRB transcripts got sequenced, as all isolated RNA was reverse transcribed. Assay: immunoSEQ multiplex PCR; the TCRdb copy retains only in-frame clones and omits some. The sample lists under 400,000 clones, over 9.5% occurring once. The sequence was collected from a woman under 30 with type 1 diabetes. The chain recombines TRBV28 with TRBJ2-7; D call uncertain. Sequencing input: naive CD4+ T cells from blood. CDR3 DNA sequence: TGTGCCAGCAGTTTCGCGGCTACCTACGAGCAGTACTTC. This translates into CASSFAATYEQYF.